The present T cell receptor beta chain was sequenced within a study of control samples from healthy donors and cancer patients (TCRdb year 2020). On this clone itself: The target of this receptor is not known. No much larger clone is present one base from it, and per-base qualities are unavailable.

Library preparation was by the immunoSEQ multiplex PCR assay. Here the immuneACCESS table is served through TCRdb, limited to in-frame sequences with V and J called. Missing clones are a known gap in these copies; in checked studies unresolved V genes cover under half, and the rest lacks a known reason. Recorded for this sample are some 120,000 clones; roughly 84% of them occurred a single time. The ten most abundant clones make up around 8.7% of the sample. Sequencing was carried out using blood. This clonotype originated in a man aged 35-49 years in good health.

The DNA reads as follows: TGTGCCAGCAGCACACCGACAGGGGCCGGGGAGACCCAGTACTTC. This is translated as CASSTPTGAGETQYF. Here the chain combines TRBV3-1 (or the pseudogene TRBV3-2) and TRBJ2-5, with 8 middle bases fitting TRBD1. CDR1 and CDR2 were assigned from the germline V gene (reference sequence) as LGHDT and YNNKEL. At the junction V is shortened by 5 bases and J by 5 bases; bases outside the gene matches: 10. The CDR3 measures 15 amino acids from cysteine to phenylalanine. Just the 45-base CDR3 DNA is kept, in frame starting at base 1.